Listed here are 2 T cell receptor beta chains from one sample, sequenced in a study of long-term antiretroviral therapy in people with HIV (dated by TCRdb to between 2021 and 2024). Sequencing of the TRB variable region was done with the immunoSEQ hsTCRB v3.0 assay at survey level resolution. As stored in TCRdb, this immuneACCESS dataset retains in-frame rearrangements with V and J assigned. A fraction of the clones does not appear; measured against another copy, unresolved V genes explain less than half of the discrepancy, and the remainder lacks a known reason. The sample profile shows about 22,000 clones; roughly three quarters of them were found once. The ten largest clones represent 9.5% to 15% of the sample. The material was unsorted PBMCs, obtained roughly 21 months before starting antiretroviral therapy. These receptors came from a middle-aged woman with HIV.

The chain carries TRBV7-9 and TRBJ2-6; D is ambiguous. The CDR3 covers 18 residues. Germline values: CDR1 SEHNR, CDR2 FQNEAQ (reference sequence). Trimming removed 5 bases from V and 4 bases from J, with 21 bases in between. The DNA of the CDR3 is TGTGCCAGCAGCCGGCCCTCGGACCCACGAGGAGGGGCCAACGTCCTGACTTTC. Its protein is CASSRPSDPRGGANVLTF.

The genes are TRBV6-5 and TRBJ1-2; D gene unclear. The CDR3 has 12 residues. Germline CDR1 MNHEY, CDR2 SVGAGI. Trimming left V 8 bases short and J 5 bases short, with 12 bases between. DNA for the CDR3: TGTGCCAGCCTTCCCCCGGGTTATGGCTACACCTTC. This gives the protein CASLPPGYGYTF.